Below, one TCR beta chain is given with its context. Its antigen is not known. This specimen comes from a study of T cell responses to AZD1222 COVID-19 vaccine. General study results and limits: Vaccine-associated CD4 TCRs ranged over spike, dominating at 160-218 and 743-854.

The repertoire was sequenced with immunoSEQ multiplex PCR; TCRdb's copy has only in-frame clones and lacks some. This repertoire shows roughly 190,000 clones, more than 80% found once; its top ten account for about 4%. Germline CDR1 and CDR2: SGHKS and YYEKEE (reference sequence). The V end lost 0 bases, the J end lost 2 bases, and 18 bases lay between the germline ends. The length of the CDR3 is 18 residues. The V and J genes are TRBV5-5 and TRBJ2-1, with D maybe TRBD1 (5 bases). This sample comprised peripheral blood, obtained on day 0 of AZD1222 vaccination. The clonotype originates from an adult in good health. The CDR3 region has the DNA TGTGCCAGCAGCTTGGGACTCCCGCGAGCAGGGACCTACAATGAGCAGTTCTTC. Its translation: CASSLGLPRAGTYNEQFF.